A selection of T cell receptor beta chains follows, all from one sample in a study of blood T cell repertoires in COVID-19. Assay used: immunoSEQ multiplex PCR; TCRdb lists only in-frame clones, some missing. This table has roughly 40,000 clones, over 90% appearing once. The source material was peripheral blood. The receptors were gathered from a human donor in a cohort sampled during active COVID-19. CDR3s include the opening cysteine and the closing phenylalanine or tryptophan. The D gene is left open where the match is weak. The size of a clone is reported for some rows only, either as once, few or many, or as a class for expanded clones.

j_gene: TRBJ1-2; v_gene: TRBV2; abundance: -; d_gene: -; CDR3aa: CASRLAPACTF; CDR3nt: TGTGCCAGCCGGTTAGCTCCGGCATGCACCTTC
j_gene: TRBJ2-1; v_gene: TRBV7-6; abundance: few; d_gene: TRBD2; CDR3aa: CASSLQAGVRNEQFF; CDR3nt: TGTGCCAGCAGCTTACAAGCGGGAGTACGTAATGAGCAGTTCTTC
j_gene: TRBJ2-1; v_gene: TRBV10-3; abundance: -; d_gene: -; CDR3aa: CAISESTSSYNEQFF; CDR3nt: TGTGCCATCAGTGAGTCGACTAGCTCCTACAATGAGCAGTTCTTC
j_gene: TRBJ1-4; v_gene: TRBV4-3; abundance: once; d_gene: TRBD1; CDR3aa: CASSQDGPGQGSKLFF; CDR3nt: TGCGCCAGCAGCCAAGATGGACCCGGACAGGGTTCAAAACTGTTTTTT
j_gene: TRBJ2-2; v_gene: TRBV5-1; abundance: -; d_gene: TRBD2; CDR3aa: CASSLGLAGAGELFF; CDR3nt: TGCGCCAGCAGCTTGGGACTAGCGGGAGCCGGGGAGCTGTTTTTT
j_gene: TRBJ2-7; v_gene: TRBV10-3; abundance: -; d_gene: -; CDR3aa: CAINSDIATYEQYF; CDR3nt: TGTGCCATCAATTCCGACATCGCTACCTACGAGCAGTACTTC
j_gene: TRBJ1-5; v_gene: TRBV28; abundance: -; d_gene: TRBD1; CDR3aa: CASSLDRQGNQPQHF; CDR3nt: TGTGCCAGCAGTTTAGACCGACAGGGAAATCAGCCCCAGCATTTT
j_gene: TRBJ1-1; v_gene: TRBV6-5; abundance: once; d_gene: -; CDR3aa: CASTVYRNTEAFF; CDR3nt: TGTGCCAGCACTGTCTACAGGAACACTGAAGCTTTCTTT
j_gene: TRBJ1-1; v_gene: TRBV6-2/TRBV6-3; abundance: -; d_gene: TRBD1; CDR3aa: CASSYSTGAGTEAFF; CDR3nt: TGTGCCAGCAGTTACTCAACAGGGGCCGGCACTGAAGCTTTCTTT
j_gene: TRBJ2-6; v_gene: TRBV19; abundance: -; d_gene: TRBD1; CDR3aa: CASSPGQASGANVLTF; CDR3nt: TGTGCCAGTAGCCCAGGACAGGCCTCTGGGGCCAACGTCCTGACTTTC
j_gene: TRBJ2-3; v_gene: TRBV7-9; abundance: -; d_gene: -; CDR3aa: CASSLAGGVYTDTQYF; CDR3nt: TGTGCCAGCAGCTTAGCTGGCGGGGTCTATACAGATACGCAGTATTTT
j_gene: TRBJ1-4; v_gene: TRBV19; abundance: -; d_gene: -; CDR3aa: CASSAGGRSNEKLFF; CDR3nt: TGTGCCAGTTCGGCCGGGGGGAGGTCTAATGAAAAACTGTTTTTT
j_gene: TRBJ1-1; v_gene: TRBV6-5; abundance: -; d_gene: TRBD1; CDR3aa: CASSSEQGEATEAFF; CDR3nt: TGTGCCAGCAGTTCCGAACAGGGGGAGGCGACTGAAGCTTTCTTT
j_gene: TRBJ2-1; v_gene: TRBV12-5; abundance: -; d_gene: -; CDR3aa: CASGPDSNEQFF; CDR3nt: TGTGCTAGTGGCCCAGACTCCAATGAGCAGTTCTTC
j_gene: TRBJ1-2; v_gene: TRBV18; abundance: -; d_gene: -; CDR3aa: CASSPMTLEGYTF; CDR3nt: TGTGCCAGCTCACCCATGACCCTGGAGGGCTACACCTTC